These 28 T cell receptor beta chains came from one sample sequenced in a study of control samples from healthy donors and cancer patients. Generated by immunoSEQ multiplex PCR, the TCRdb table keeps only in-frame clones and is missing some. The table shows about 120,000 clones, with more than 75% occurring only once. The sample consisted of blood. These TCRs come from a man aged 30 to 45 in good health.

The chain carries TRBV5-1 and TRBJ1-1, with D hard to call. The CDR3 runs 15 residues. Germline V gene data show CDR1 as SGHRS and CDR2 as YFSETQ. Trimming took off 4 bases at V and 5 bases at J, with 18 bases between the two ends. The CDR3 region is CASSRGGEPGTEAFF. DNA of the CDR3: TGCGCCAGCAGCCGGGGTGGGGAACCGGGGACTGAAGCTTTCTTT.

This clone was detected only a few times. This chain uses TRBV5-1 with TRBJ1-1; possible D gene TRBD1, 6 bases. The germline gives CDR1 SGHRS, CDR2 YFSETQ. This CDR3 has 13 amino acids. Deletions cut 4 bases from V and 10 bases from J, with 17 bases between. The CDR3 sequence: CASSQGNPSVAFF. The CDR3 DNA reads as TGCGCCAGCAGCCAGGGGAACCCCTCCGTAGCTTTCTTT.

Worth noting for this clone: Additional DNA sequences in this sample encode the identical CDR3. This rearrangement joins TRBV4-1 to TRBJ1-2; 9 nucleotides line up with TRBD1. The CDR3 has 16 residues. The germline V gene has CDR1 MGHRA and CDR2 YSYEKL. V lost 11 bases, J lost 8 bases, and 21 bases stayed unmatched. The CDR3 DNA follows: TGCGCCCCCAGCCATGGGAGGGGGGGACAGGGTGAAGGCTACACCTTC. It codes for CAPSHGRGGQGEGYTF.

This chain connects TRBV11-2 to TRBJ1-1; the D is unclear. This CDR3 comprises 13 residues. V was cut by 1 base and J by 3 bases, with 6 bases left in between. Germline assignment: CDR1 SGHAT and CDR2 FQNNGV. Here the CDR3 DNA reads TGTGCCAGCAGCTTAGGAAGGGACACTGAAGCTTTCTTT. Protein: CASSLGRDTEAFF.

This clone has only a few counts. V gene TRBV23-1 combines with J gene TRBJ1-4; no definite D call. TRBV23-1 has ORF status, its function being uncertain. V dropped 0 bases and J dropped 8 bases, with 13 bases sitting between them. This CDR3 is 15 amino acids long. CDR3 nucleotides: TGCGCCAGCAGTCAATCGGGCTCCCTGGAGGAAAAACTGTTTTTT. It encodes CASSQSGSLEEKLFF.

The chain couples TRBV5-1 to TRBJ1-1; 8 bases map to TRBD1. The germline gives CDR1 SGHRS, CDR2 YFSETQ. CDR3 length: 13 residues. J lost 3 bases, V lost 5 bases, and 3 bases had no gene match. Here the CDR3 reads CASRQGADTEAFF. The CDR3 DNA reads as TGCGCCAGCAGGCAGGGGGCGGACACTGAAGCTTTCTTT.

The chain combines TRBV2 with TRBJ2-1; 8 bases are shared with TRBD2. The trim removed 0 bases at V and 3 bases at J, leaving 4 bases unmatched. From germline, CDR1 is SNHLY and CDR2 FYNNEI. The CDR3 loop spans 16 amino acids. CDR3 in amino acids: CASSEASGEFYNEQFF. The CDR3, as DNA: TGTGCCAGCAGTGAAGCTAGCGGGGAATTCTACAATGAGCAGTTCTTC. Full variable domain (rest looked up from reference TRBV2 and TRBJ2-1): EPEVTQTPSHQVTQMGQEVILRCVPISNHLYFYWYRQILGQKVEFLVSFYNNEISEKSEIFDDQFSVERPDGSNFTLKIRSTKLEDSAMYFCASSEASGEFYNEQFFGPGTRLTVL.

The rearrangement links TRBV3-1 (or the pseudogene TRBV3-2) to TRBJ1-2; 8 bases align to TRBD1. CDR1 and CDR2 (germline): LGHDT, YNNKEL (reference sequence). The CDR3 runs 14 residues. V dropped 7 bases and J dropped 3; count of bases not matched to a gene: 7. The CDR3: CASKPLDRDYGYTF. The CDR3, as DNA: TGTGCCAGCAAACCCCTGGACAGGGACTATGGCTACACCTTC.

The chain couples TRBV10-2 to TRBJ2-7, with 9 bases identical to TRBD1. The J segment lost 5 bases and the V segment lost 6 bases, leaving 8 bases of the junction unmatched. The CDR3 extends over 14 amino acids. CDR1 is WSHSY, CDR2 SAAADI, per germline. CDR3 sequence reads: CASRPGQGGNEQYF. The CDR3 nucleotides read TGCGCCAGCAGACCGGGACAGGGTGGCAACGAGCAGTACTTC.

This clone was recorded a few times. The chain combines TRBV30 with TRBJ1-5, with a tentative D call TRBD1 (6 bases). Trimming cost V 0 bases and J 7 bases, with 10 bases left between them. This CDR3 has 13 amino acids. CDR1 and CDR2 (germline): GTSNPN, SVGIG (reference sequence). The CDR3 nucleotides read TGTGCCTGGAGTGTAACGGGGGGCCAGCCCCAGCATTTT. Translating it yields CAWSVTGGQPQHF.

The V and J genes are TRBV12-5 and TRBJ2-3; 8 bases are a match to TRBD1. CDR3 size: 15 residues. The trim removed 2 bases at V and 4 bases at J, leaving 5 bases unmatched. CDR1 is LGHNT, CDR2 FRNRAP, per germline. In DNA, the CDR3 is TGTGCTAGTGGTTTGCCCCAGGGGGCTGCAGATACGCAGTATTTT. It encodes CASGLPQGAADTQYF.

This clone was detected only a few times. The V call is TRBV7-8, the J call TRBJ1-1; D not certain. V was trimmed by 3 bases and J by 4 bases, leaving 15 bases between them. Germline lookup yields CDR1 SGHVS and CDR2 FQNEAQ. CDR3 length: 15 residues. CDR3 nucleotides: TGTGCCAGCAGCTTTAGTCCCGACTCGGGCACTGAAGCTTTCTTT. Translation gives CASSFSPDSGTEAFF.

The gene calls are TRBV30 and TRBJ1-5; tentative D call: TRBD1 (6 bases). Germline lookup yields CDR1 GTSNPN and CDR2 SVGIG (reference sequence). Trimming cost V 0 bases and J 3 bases, with 15 bases left between them. The CDR3 totals 16 residues. The CDR3 protein is CAWSVRQANSNQPQHF. CDR3 nucleotide sequence: TGTGCCTGGAGTGTCCGACAGGCGAACTCCAATCAGCCCCAGCATTTT.

V usage is TRBV5-1 and J usage is TRBJ2-1; TRBD2 aligns across 11 bases. The CDR3 has 14 residues. Trimming removed 6 bases from V and 8 bases from J; junction bases left unmatched: 7. Germline CDR1 reads SGHRS; CDR2 reads YFSETQ. Here the CDR3 DNA reads TGCGCCAGCACCTTAGCGGGGGGGAACCATGAGCAGTTCTTC. Translated, it gives CASTLAGGNHEQFF.

The genes are TRBV6-6 and TRBJ2-1; D is undetermined. Per the germline V gene, CDR1 is MNHNY and CDR2 is SVGAGI (reference sequence). The CDR3 totals 13 residues. Trimming took off 7 bases at V and 0 bases at J, with 7 bases between the two ends. In DNA, the CDR3 is TGTGCCAGCAAGACGAGCTCCTACAATGAGCAGTTCTTC. The encoded protein is CASKTSSYNEQFF.

This chain joins TRBV7-9 and TRBJ2-1; D gene unclear. CDR1 is SEHNR and CDR2 is FQNEAQ in the germline V gene (reference sequence). The CDR3 is 11 amino acids. V dropped 4 bases and J dropped 8 bases, with 6 bases sitting between them. This CDR3 is CASSSGYEQFF. CDR3 DNA: TGTGCCAGCAGCTCAGGATATGAGCAGTTCTTC.

The rearrangement joins TRBV7-8 to TRBJ1-4, with D possibly matching TRBD1 (6 bases). CDR3 size: 14 residues. In germline, CDR1 is SGHVS, CDR2 FQNEAQ. The V end was cut by 5 bases, the J end by 7 bases, with 14 bases between. The CDR3 bases are TGTGCCAGCAGCCCAGGGGACCGCGGTGAAAAACTGTTTTTT. Translating gives CASSPGDRGEKLFF.

The chain links TRBV29-1 to TRBJ1-3; D may be TRBD1 (6 bases). Trimming cost V 3 bases and J 4 bases, with 10 bases left between them. CDR3 size: 13 residues. Germline V gives CDR1 SQVTM, CDR2 ANQGSEA. CDR3 amino acids: CSVEAGDGNTIYF. DNA of the CDR3: TGCAGCGTTGAGGCAGGGGACGGAAACACCATATATTTT.

The chain links TRBV7-6 to TRBJ1-2; possible D gene TRBD1, 5 bases. Germline CDR1 SGHVS, CDR2 FNYEAQ. This CDR3 comprises 13 residues. With 1 base removed from V and 13 bases from J, the gap between germline ends came to 16 bases. The CDR3 DNA is TGTGCCAGCAGCTTAGGGGGGATGTTGGGCACCACCTTC. Translation: CASSLGGMLGTTF.

The rearrangement links TRBV30 to TRBJ1-6, with D tentatively TRBD1 (5 bases). The CDR3 consists of 14 residues. Looked up from germline, CDR1 is GTSNPN and CDR2 is SVGIG (reference sequence). The V gene lost 0 bases and the J gene lost 8 bases, with 11 bases spanning the gap. The CDR3 region is CAWSVTGGDSPLHF. CDR3 bases: TGTGCCTGGAGTGTGACGGGGGGGGATTCACCCCTCCACTTT. Based on the CDR3 plus reference TRBV30 and TRBJ1-6, the full variable domain is SQTIHQWPATLVQPVGSPLSLECTVEGTSNPNLYWYRQAAGRGLQLLFYSVGIGQISSEVPQNLSASRPQDRQFILSSKKLLLSDSGFYLCAWSVTGGDSPLHFGNGTRLTVT.

This chain uses TRBV4-1 with TRBJ1-1; D is ambiguous. The V gene's germline CDR1 is MGHRA and CDR2 YSYEKL. Trimming cost V 5 bases and J 2 bases, with 12 bases left between them. The CDR3 is 14 amino acids. Here the CDR3 DNA reads TGCGCCAGCAGCTTGTACCGGGGAAACACTGAAGCTTTCTTT. Its translation is CASSLYRGNTEAFF.

The rearrangement links TRBV10-1 to TRBJ1-1, with a possible D match to TRBD1 (5 bases). Germline CDR1 reads WNHNN; CDR2 reads SYGVQD (reference sequence). The CDR3 runs to 15 residues. V was trimmed by 6 bases and J by 7 bases, leaving 21 bases between them. CDR3 nucleotide sequence: TGCGCCAGCAGACGAGGCGGGGGGATAGGAGGTGAAGCTTTCTTT. This translates into CASRRGGGIGGEAFF.

The DNA of the CDR3 is TGCGCCAGCAGCTTTTCCAGGGGCAATGGCTACACCTTC. Protein sequence: CASSFSRGNGYTF. The V call is TRBV5-1, the J call TRBJ1-2; weak D call: TRBD1 (6 bases). Germline CDR1 and CDR2: SGHRS and YFSETQ. V was shortened by 2 bases and J by 6 bases, with 11 bases between the two germline ends. The CDR3 loop spans 13 amino acids.

V usage is TRBV28 and J usage is TRBJ1-5; maybe TRBD1 (6 bases). CDR3 length: 17 residues. Trimming stripped 1 base from V and 0 bases from J, with 13 bases between. In germline, CDR1 is MDHEN, CDR2 SYDVKM. CDR3 nucleotide sequence: TGTGCCAGCAGTTTATCTACAGGGTATTATAGCAATCAGCCCCAGCATTTT. This codes for CASSLSTGYYSNQPQHF.

The chain has TRBV30 and TRBJ1-4; perhaps TRBD1 as D (6 bases). The CDR3 is 14 amino acids. CDR1 is GTSNPN, CDR2 SVGIG, per germline (reference sequence). The V gene lost 0 bases and the J gene lost 6 bases, with 11 bases spanning the gap. This CDR3 reads CAWSVRRTDEKLFF. CDR3 coding DNA: TGTGCCTGGAGTGTACGGCGGACAGATGAAAAACTGTTTTTT. Full variable domain (outside the CDR3, taken from reference TRBV30 and TRBJ1-4): SQTIHQWPATLVQPVGSPLSLECTVEGTSNPNLYWYRQAAGRGLQLLFYSVGIGQISSEVPQNLSASRPQDRQFILSSKKLLLSDSGFYLCAWSVRRTDEKLFFGSGTQLSVL.

This sequence joins TRBV18 and TRBJ1-3, with D tentatively TRBD1 (6 bases). In germline, CDR1 is KGHSH, CDR2 LQKENI. The CDR3 is 19 amino acids. Trimming stripped 2 bases from V and 0 bases from J, with 20 bases between. CDR3 sequence (DNA): TGTGCCAGCTCACCAAACGGACAGTCCGAAACCTACTCTGGAAACACCATATATTTT. This encodes CASSPNGQSETYSGNTIYF.

This chain uses TRBV19 with TRBJ1-2; 9 nucleotides align to TRBD1. Germline V CDR1 and CDR2: LNHDA, SQIVND (reference sequence). V trimming: 3 bases; J trimming: 4 bases; junction bases outside the gene matches: 9. CDR3 length equals 16 residues. CDR3 nucleotides: TGTGCCAGTAGTATCGGAAACAGGGGGCTTGGCTATGGCTACACCTTC. As protein: CASSIGNRGLGYGYTF. Full variable domain (missing parts from reference TRBV19 and TRBJ1-2): DGGITQSPKYLFRKEGQNVTLSCEQNLNHDAMYWYRQDPGQGLRLIYYSQIVNDFQKGDIAEGYSVSREKKESFPLTVTSAQKNPTAFYLCASSIGNRGLGYGYTFGSGTRLTVV.

J is TRBJ2-3 and V is TRBV7-9; TRBD1 agrees at 7 bases. Germline-derived CDR1 and CDR2 are SEHNR and FQNEAQ (reference sequence). V lost 4 bases and J lost 4; bases outside the gene matches: 8. CDR3 length equals 15 residues. DNA of the CDR3: TGTGCCAGCAGCTCAGGGGACAGTTGGCCAGATACGCAGTATTTT. Amino acid sequence: CASSSGDSWPDTQYF.